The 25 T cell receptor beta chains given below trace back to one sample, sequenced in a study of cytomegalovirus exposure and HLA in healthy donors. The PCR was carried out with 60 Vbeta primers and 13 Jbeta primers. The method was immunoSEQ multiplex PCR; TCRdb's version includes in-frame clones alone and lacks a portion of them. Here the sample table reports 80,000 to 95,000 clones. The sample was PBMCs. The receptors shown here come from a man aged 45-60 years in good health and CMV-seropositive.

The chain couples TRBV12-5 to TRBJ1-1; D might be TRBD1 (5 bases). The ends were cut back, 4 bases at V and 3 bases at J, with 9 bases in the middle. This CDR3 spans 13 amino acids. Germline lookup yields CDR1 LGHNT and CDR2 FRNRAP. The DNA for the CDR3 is TGTGCTAGTGGTTCGACAGACTACACTGAAGCTTTCTTT. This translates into CASGSTDYTEAFF.

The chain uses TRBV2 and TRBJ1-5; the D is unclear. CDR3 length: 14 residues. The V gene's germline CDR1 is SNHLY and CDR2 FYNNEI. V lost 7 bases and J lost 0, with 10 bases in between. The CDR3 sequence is CASTGRISNQPQHF. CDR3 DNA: TGTGCCAGCACCGGGAGGATTAGCAATCAGCCCCAGCATTTT.

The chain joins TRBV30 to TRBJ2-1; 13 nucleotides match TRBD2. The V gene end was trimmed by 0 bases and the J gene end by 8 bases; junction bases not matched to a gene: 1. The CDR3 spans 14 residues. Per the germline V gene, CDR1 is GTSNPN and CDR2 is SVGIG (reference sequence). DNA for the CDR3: TGTGCCTGGAGTGTACTAGCGGGAGGGGATGAGCAGTTCTTC. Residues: CAWSVLAGGDEQFF.

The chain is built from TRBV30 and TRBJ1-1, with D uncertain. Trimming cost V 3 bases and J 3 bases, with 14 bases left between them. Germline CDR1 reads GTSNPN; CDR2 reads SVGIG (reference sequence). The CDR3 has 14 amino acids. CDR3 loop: CAWRRGPAHTEAFF. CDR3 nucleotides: TGTGCCTGGAGACGAGGGCCAGCCCACACTGAAGCTTTCTTT.

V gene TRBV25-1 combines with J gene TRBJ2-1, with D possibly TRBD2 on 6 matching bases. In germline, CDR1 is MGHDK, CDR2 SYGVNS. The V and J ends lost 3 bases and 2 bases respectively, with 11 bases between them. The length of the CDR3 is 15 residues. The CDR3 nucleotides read TGTGCCAGCAGTGATACTAGGAGGGCCTACAATGAGCAGTTCTTC. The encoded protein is CASSDTRRAYNEQFF. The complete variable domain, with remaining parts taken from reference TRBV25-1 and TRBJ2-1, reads EADIYQTPRYLVIGTGKKITLECSQTMGHDKMYWYQQDPGMELHLIHYSYGVNSTEKGDLSSESTVSRIRTEHFPLTLESARPSHTSQYLCASSDTRRAYNEQFFGPGTRLTVL.

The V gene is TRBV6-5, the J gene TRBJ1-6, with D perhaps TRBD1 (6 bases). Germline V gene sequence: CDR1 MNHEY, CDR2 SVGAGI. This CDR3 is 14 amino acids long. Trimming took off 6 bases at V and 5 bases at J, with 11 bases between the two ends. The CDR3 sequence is CASRPRGNNSPLHF. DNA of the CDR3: TGTGCCAGCAGACCCAGGGGTAATAATTCACCCCTCCACTTT.

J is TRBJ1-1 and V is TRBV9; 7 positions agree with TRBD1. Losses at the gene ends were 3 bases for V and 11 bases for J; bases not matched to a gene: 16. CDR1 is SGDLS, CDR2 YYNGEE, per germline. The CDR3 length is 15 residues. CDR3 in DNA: TGTGCCAGCAGCGAAGTTGGGCAGGGGGAAGGGAGGGCTTTCTTT. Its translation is CASSEVGQGEGRAFF.

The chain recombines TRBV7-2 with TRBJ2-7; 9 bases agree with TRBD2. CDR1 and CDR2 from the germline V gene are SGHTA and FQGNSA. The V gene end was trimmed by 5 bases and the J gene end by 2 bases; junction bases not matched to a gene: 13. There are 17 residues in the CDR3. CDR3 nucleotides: TGTGCCAGCAGCCCAGCCCTATCTGGCGGGGGGGCCTACGAGCAGTACGTC. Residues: CASSPALSGGGAYEQYV.

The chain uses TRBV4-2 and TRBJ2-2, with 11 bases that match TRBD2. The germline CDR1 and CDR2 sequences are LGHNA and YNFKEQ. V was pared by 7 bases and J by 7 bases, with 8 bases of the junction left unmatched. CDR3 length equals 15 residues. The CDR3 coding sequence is TGTGCCAGCAACGGACTAGCGGGCGGAATCGGGGAGCTGTTTTTT. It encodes CASNGLAGGIGELFF.

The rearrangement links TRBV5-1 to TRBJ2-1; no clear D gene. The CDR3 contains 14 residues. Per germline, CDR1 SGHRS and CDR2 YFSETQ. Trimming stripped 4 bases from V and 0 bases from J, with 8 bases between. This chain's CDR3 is CASSKRSSYNEQFF. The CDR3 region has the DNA TGCGCCAGCAGCAAGAGGTCCTCCTACAATGAGCAGTTCTTC.

Here the CDR3 reads CASSSPLRSSGNTIYF. The CDR3 coding sequence is TGTGCCAGCAGCTCCCCCCTCCGCAGCTCTGGAAACACCATATATTTT. V usage is TRBV7-6 and J usage is TRBJ1-3; no clear D. The CDR3 contains 16 residues. V was trimmed by 4 bases and J by 0 bases, leaving 13 bases between them. Germline V gives CDR1 SGHVS, CDR2 FNYEAQ.

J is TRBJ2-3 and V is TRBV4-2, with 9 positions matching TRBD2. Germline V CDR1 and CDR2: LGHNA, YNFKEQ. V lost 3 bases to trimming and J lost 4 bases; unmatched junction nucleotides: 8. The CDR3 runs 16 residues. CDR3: CASSHLGLANSDTQYF. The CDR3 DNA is TGTGCCAGCAGCCATCTTGGACTAGCGAATTCAGATACGCAGTATTTT.

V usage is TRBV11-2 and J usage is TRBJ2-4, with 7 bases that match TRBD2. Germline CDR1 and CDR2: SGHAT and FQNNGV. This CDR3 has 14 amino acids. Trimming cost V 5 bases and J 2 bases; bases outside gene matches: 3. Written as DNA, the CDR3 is TGTGCCAGCAGCCTGGGAGGGCCCAAAAACATTCAGTACTTC. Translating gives CASSLGGPKNIQYF.

This chain's CDR3 is CASSAHTWTSGSNEQFF. CDR3 nucleotide sequence: TGTGCCAGCAGCGCGCACACCTGGACTAGCGGGAGCAATGAGCAGTTCTTC. This chain joins TRBV11-3 and TRBJ2-1; TRBD2 agrees at 13 bases. The CDR3 totals 17 residues. V lost 5 bases, J lost 6 bases, and 10 bases stayed unmatched. Germline lookup yields CDR1 SGHNT and CDR2 YENEEA.

CDR3 bases: TGTGCCAGCAGCGTAGATCAGGGGCCCTACGAGCAGTACTTC. Translated: CASSVDQGPYEQYF. The chain recombines TRBV9 with TRBJ2-7, with D possibly being TRBD1 (6 bases). CDR1 and CDR2 (germline): SGDLS, YYNGEE. The V and J ends lost 0 bases and 2 bases respectively, with 9 bases between them. This CDR3 region has 14 residues. The entire variable domain, with the rest obtained from reference TRBV9 and TRBJ2-7, is as follows: DSGVTQTPKHLITATGQRVTLRCSPRSGDLSVYWYQQSLDQGLQFLIQYYNGEERAKGNILERFSAQQFPDLHSELNLSSLELGDSALYFCASSVDQGPYEQYFGPGTRLTVT.

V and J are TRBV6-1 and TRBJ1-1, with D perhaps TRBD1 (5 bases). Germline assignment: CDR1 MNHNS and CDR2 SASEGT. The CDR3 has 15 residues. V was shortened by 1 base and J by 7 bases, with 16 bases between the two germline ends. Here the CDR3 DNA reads TGTGCCAGCAGTGAAGGGTGGGGCACCGGTATTGAAGCTTTCTTT. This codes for CASSEGWGTGIEAFF.

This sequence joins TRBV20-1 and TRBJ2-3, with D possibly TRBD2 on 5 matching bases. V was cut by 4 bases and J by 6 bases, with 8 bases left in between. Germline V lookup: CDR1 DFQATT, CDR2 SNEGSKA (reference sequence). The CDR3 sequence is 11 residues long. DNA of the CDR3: TGCAGTGCTACCCGAGGGGATACGCAGTATTTT. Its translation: CSATRGDTQYF.

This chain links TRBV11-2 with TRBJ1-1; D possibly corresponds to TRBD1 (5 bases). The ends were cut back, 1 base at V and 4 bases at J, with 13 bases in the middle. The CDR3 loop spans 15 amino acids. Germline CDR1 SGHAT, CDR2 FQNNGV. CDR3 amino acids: CASSLARGGSTEAFF. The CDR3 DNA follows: TGTGCCAGCAGCTTAGCACGGGGGGGGAGCACTGAAGCTTTCTTT.

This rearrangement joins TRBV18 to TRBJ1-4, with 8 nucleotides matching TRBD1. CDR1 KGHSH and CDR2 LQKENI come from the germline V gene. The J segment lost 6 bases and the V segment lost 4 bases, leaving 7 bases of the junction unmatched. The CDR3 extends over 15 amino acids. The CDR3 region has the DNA TGTGCCAGCTCACAATGGACAGGGAGGGATGAAAAACTGTTTTTT. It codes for CASSQWTGRDEKLFF.

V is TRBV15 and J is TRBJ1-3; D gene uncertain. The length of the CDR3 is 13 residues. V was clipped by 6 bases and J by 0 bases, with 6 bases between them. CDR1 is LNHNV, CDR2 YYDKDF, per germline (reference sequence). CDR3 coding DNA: TGTGCCACCAGACTCCCCTCTGGAAACACCATATATTTT. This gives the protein CATRLPSGNTIYF.

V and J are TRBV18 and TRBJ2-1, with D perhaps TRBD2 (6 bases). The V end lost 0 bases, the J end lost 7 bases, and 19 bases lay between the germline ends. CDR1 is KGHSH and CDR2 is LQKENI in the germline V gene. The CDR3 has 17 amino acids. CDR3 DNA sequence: TGTGCCAGCTCACCACCTTATTCGCGGACTATCTTAAATGAGCAGTTCTTC. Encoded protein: CASSPPYSRTILNEQFF.

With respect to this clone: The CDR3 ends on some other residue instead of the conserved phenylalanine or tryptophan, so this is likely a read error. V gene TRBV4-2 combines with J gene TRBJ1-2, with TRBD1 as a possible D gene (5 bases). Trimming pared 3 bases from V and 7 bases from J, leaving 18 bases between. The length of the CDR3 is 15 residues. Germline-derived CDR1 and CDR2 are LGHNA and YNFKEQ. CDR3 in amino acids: CASSHSPGEVRGYTL. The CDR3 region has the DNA TGTGCCAGCAGCCATTCCCCGGGGGAGGTTCGTGGCTACACCCTC.

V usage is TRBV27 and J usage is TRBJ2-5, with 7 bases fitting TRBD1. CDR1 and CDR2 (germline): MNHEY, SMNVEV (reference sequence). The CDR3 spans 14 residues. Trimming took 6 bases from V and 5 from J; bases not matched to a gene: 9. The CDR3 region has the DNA TGTGCCAGCAGCCCCGTCGACAGGGCGGAGACCCAGTACTTC. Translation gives CASSPVDRAETQYF.

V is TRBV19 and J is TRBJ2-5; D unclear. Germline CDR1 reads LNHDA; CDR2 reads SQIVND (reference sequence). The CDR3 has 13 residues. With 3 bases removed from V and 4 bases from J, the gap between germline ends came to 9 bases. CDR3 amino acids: CASSIQVRETQYF. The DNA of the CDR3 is TGTGCCAGTAGTATCCAAGTGCGAGAGACCCAGTACTTC.

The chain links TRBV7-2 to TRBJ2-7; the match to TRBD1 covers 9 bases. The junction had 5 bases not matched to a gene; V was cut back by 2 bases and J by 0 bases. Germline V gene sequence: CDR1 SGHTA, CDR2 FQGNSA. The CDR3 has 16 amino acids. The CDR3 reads CASSLTGQGHSYEQYF. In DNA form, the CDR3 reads TGTGCCAGCAGCTTAACGGGACAGGGACACTCCTACGAGCAGTACTTC.